The rows below give T cell receptor beta chains drawn from one sample of a study of PD-1 blockade in mismatch repair-deficient tumors. The table came from immunoSEQ multiplex PCR; TCRdb's copy has only in-frame clones and leaves some out. The sample records over 100,000 clones, around three quarters being singletons. Sequenced material: peripheral blood, taken approximately 14 months after starting pembrolizumab. These receptors originate from an adult with mismatch repair-deficient cancer. Each CDR3 is given with its conserved first and last residue. The order of the fields is clone size, D gene, V gene, J gene, CDR3 DNA, CDR3 protein. D genes are given only for firm matches. Size values are once, few and many counts, or a class for expanded clones, and some rows have none.

abundance: .; d_gene: TRBD2; v_gene: TRBV2; j_gene: TRBJ2-6; CDR3nt: TGTGCCAGCAGTGGCCTTCTAGCGGGAGACGGGGCCAACGTCCTGACTTTC; CDR3aa: CASSGLLAGDGANVLTF
abundance: .; d_gene: .; v_gene: TRBV7-6; j_gene: TRBJ2-1; CDR3nt: TGTGCCAGCAGCTCCGGTTCGGGAGAGCAGTTCTTC; CDR3aa: CASSSGSGEQFF
abundance: once; d_gene: TRBD1; v_gene: TRBV7-9; j_gene: TRBJ2-1; CDR3nt: TGTGCCAGCAGCTTAGGGGACAGGGGCTTCTACAATGAGCAGTTCTTC; CDR3aa: CASSLGDRGFYNEQFF
abundance: once; d_gene: .; v_gene: TRBV28; j_gene: TRBJ1-5; CDR3nt: TGTGCCAGCAGAAAGACATGGGATGGCAATCAGCCCCAGCATTTT; CDR3aa: CASRKTWDGNQPQHF
abundance: .; d_gene: TRBD2; v_gene: TRBV5-1; j_gene: TRBJ2-3; CDR3nt: TGCGCCAGCAGCTTGGTCGGGGGGAGCGCAGATACGCAGTATTTT; CDR3aa: CASSLVGGSADTQYF
abundance: .; d_gene: .; v_gene: TRBV18; j_gene: TRBJ1-1; CDR3nt: TGTGCCAGCTCACCACAGAAGAACACTGAAGCTTTCTTT; CDR3aa: CASSPQKNTEAFF
abundance: .; d_gene: .; v_gene: TRBV30; j_gene: TRBJ1-5; CDR3nt: TGTGCCTGGAGTGTTTCGAGGGGCAATCAGCCCCAGCATTTT; CDR3aa: CAWSVSRGNQPQHF
abundance: few; d_gene: .; v_gene: TRBV9; j_gene: TRBJ1-5; CDR3nt: TGTGCCAGCAGCGTAGAAGCCCACAATCAGCCCCAGCATTTT; CDR3aa: CASSVEAHNQPQHF
abundance: .; d_gene: .; v_gene: TRBV7-3; j_gene: TRBJ2-1; CDR3nt: TGTGCCAGCAGCCCCCCAAGTGACAATGAGCAGTTCTTC; CDR3aa: CASSPPSDNEQFF
abundance: .; d_gene: TRBD2; v_gene: TRBV10-1; j_gene: TRBJ2-7; CDR3nt: TGCGCCAGCGGAACCACACTAGCGGGAGGGGGCTACGAGCAGTACTTC; CDR3aa: CASGTTLAGGGYEQYF
abundance: .; d_gene: TRBD1; v_gene: TRBV9; j_gene: TRBJ1-3; CDR3nt: TGTGCCAGCAGCATTAGGACAGGGAGGAACATATATTTT; CDR3aa: CASSIRTGRNIYF
abundance: .; d_gene: .; v_gene: TRBV7-2; j_gene: TRBJ1-1; CDR3nt: TGTGCCAGCAGCAAGGGGGTTCGGGGCATGGCTTTCTTT; CDR3aa: CASSKGVRGMAFF
abundance: .; d_gene: .; v_gene: TRBV5-1; j_gene: TRBJ2-2; CDR3nt: TGCGCCAGCAGCTCACAGTTTTTATTGGGGACGGGCAATACCTGGGAGCTGTTTTTT; CDR3aa: CASSSQFLLGTGNTWELFF
abundance: .; d_gene: .; v_gene: TRBV5-1; j_gene: TRBJ2-2; CDR3nt: TGCGCCAGCAGCTTTTATGGGGGACCCTCTAACACCGGGGAGCTGTTTTTT; CDR3aa: CASSFYGGPSNTGELFF
abundance: .; d_gene: .; v_gene: TRBV6-5; j_gene: TRBJ1-2; CDR3nt: TGTGCCAGCAGTTACTCGAAGGTTCCTGGCTACACCTTC; CDR3aa: CASSYSKVPGYTF
abundance: .; d_gene: .; v_gene: TRBV9; j_gene: TRBJ2-3; CDR3nt: TGTGCCAGCAGCATCCGGACGGTCCCCACACAAGATACGCAGTATTTT; CDR3aa: CASSIRTVPTQDTQYF
abundance: once; d_gene: .; v_gene: TRBV5-4; j_gene: TRBJ2-3; CDR3nt: TGTGCCAGCAGCTACCGGAGAGGGGGTTTCACAGATACGCAGTATTTT; CDR3aa: CASSYRRGGFTDTQYF
abundance: .; d_gene: TRBD1; v_gene: TRBV11-2; j_gene: TRBJ1-1; CDR3nt: TGTGCCAGCAGCTCACGGACAGGGGTGAACACTGAAGCTTTCTTT; CDR3aa: CASSSRTGVNTEAFF
abundance: .; d_gene: .; v_gene: TRBV4-1; j_gene: TRBJ2-5; CDR3nt: TGCGCCAGCAGCCAACGGATGCGGCAAGAGACCCAGTACTTC; CDR3aa: CASSQRMRQETQYF
abundance: .; d_gene: TRBD1; v_gene: TRBV2; j_gene: TRBJ2-5; CDR3nt: TGTGCCAGCAATCCACAGGGGGAGACCCAGTACTTC; CDR3aa: CASNPQGETQYF
abundance: medium-sized; d_gene: .; v_gene: TRBV6-4; j_gene: TRBJ2-1; CDR3nt: TGTGCCAGCAGTTTAGCGGAATACAATGAGCAGTTCTTC; CDR3aa: CASSLAEYNEQFF
abundance: .; d_gene: .; v_gene: TRBV5-5; j_gene: TRBJ1-5; CDR3nt: TGTGCCAGCAGCTTTCGGGACACCCTCCTTAGCAATCAGCCCCAGCATTTT; CDR3aa: CASSFRDTLLSNQPQHF
abundance: .; d_gene: TRBD1; v_gene: TRBV6-5; j_gene: TRBJ2-3; CDR3nt: TGTGCCAGCAGTAAACAGGGGGGAGCAGATACGCAGTATTTT; CDR3aa: CASSKQGGADTQYF
abundance: .; d_gene: .; v_gene: TRBV7-2; j_gene: TRBJ2-2; CDR3nt: TGTGCCAGCAGCTTGATATTGTCAGGGGCGTCCGGGGAGCTGTTTTTT; CDR3aa: CASSLILSGASGELFF
abundance: .; d_gene: .; v_gene: TRBV7-6; j_gene: TRBJ1-1; CDR3nt: TGTGCCAGCAGCTTAGCTTCAGGGATCAAAGCTTTCTTT; CDR3aa: CASSLASGIKAFF
abundance: few; d_gene: .; v_gene: TRBV13; j_gene: TRBJ2-7; CDR3nt: TGTGCCAGCAGCTTTTTTTTACTAGCAGATGACGAGCAGTACTTC; CDR3aa: CASSFFLLADDEQYF
abundance: .; d_gene: .; v_gene: TRBV6-5; j_gene: TRBJ2-7; CDR3nt: TGTGCCAGCTCTTGGGACGGGACCTACGAGCAGTACTTC; CDR3aa: CASSWDGTYEQYF
abundance: .; d_gene: .; v_gene: TRBV7-2; j_gene: TRBJ2-7; CDR3nt: TGTGCCAGCAGCTTAGCTCCTCCCAGCGGGCAGTACTTC; CDR3aa: CASSLAPPSGQYF
abundance: .; d_gene: TRBD2; v_gene: TRBV9; j_gene: TRBJ2-1; CDR3nt: TGTGCCAGCAGCGCCCTGGTAGGGAGCGGGAGGAATGAGCAGTTCTTC; CDR3aa: CASSALVGSGRNEQFF
abundance: few; d_gene: .; v_gene: TRBV4-3; j_gene: TRBJ1-5; CDR3nt: TGCGCCAGCAGCCAAGGACCTAGCAATCAGCCCCAGCATTTT; CDR3aa: CASSQGPSNQPQHF
abundance: .; d_gene: TRBD2; v_gene: TRBV19; j_gene: TRBJ2-1; CDR3nt: TGTGCCAGTAGTTTTGGGCTAGCGGGAGTAAATGAGCAGTTCTTC; CDR3aa: CASSFGLAGVNEQFF
abundance: .; d_gene: .; v_gene: TRBV6-5; j_gene: TRBJ2-7; CDR3nt: TGTGCCAGCAGTTCCGTCCTAGTCCGCGAGCAGTACTTC; CDR3aa: CASSSVLVREQYF
abundance: .; d_gene: .; v_gene: TRBV5-5; j_gene: TRBJ2-3; CDR3nt: TGTGCCAGCAGCTTGGTGGGTTTCACAGATACGCAGTATTTT; CDR3aa: CASSLVGFTDTQYF
abundance: .; d_gene: .; v_gene: TRBV6-1; j_gene: TRBJ1-2; CDR3nt: TGTGCCAGCAGGGGGATACAGCCTAACTATGGCTACACCTTC; CDR3aa: CASRGIQPNYGYTF
abundance: once; d_gene: TRBD2; v_gene: TRBV18; j_gene: TRBJ2-7; CDR3nt: TGTGCCAGCTCACGGGGAGGGTCAGACTACGAGCAGTACTTC; CDR3aa: CASSRGGSDYEQYF
abundance: few; d_gene: .; v_gene: TRBV14; j_gene: TRBJ1-1; CDR3nt: TGTGCCAGCAGCCAAGATAATTATCCAGGCTTTGACACTGAAGCTTTCTTT; CDR3aa: CASSQDNYPGFDTEAFF
abundance: .; d_gene: .; v_gene: TRBV5-1; j_gene: TRBJ2-3; CDR3nt: TGCGCCAGCAGCTTGCAACCCCAGTCCACAGATACGCAGTATTTT; CDR3aa: CASSLQPQSTDTQYF
abundance: .; d_gene: .; v_gene: TRBV29-1; j_gene: TRBJ1-2; CDR3nt: TGCAGCGTTGAATCAGGGGCCAGTTATGGCTACACCTTC; CDR3aa: CSVESGASYGYTF
abundance: .; d_gene: .; v_gene: TRBV9; j_gene: TRBJ2-1; CDR3nt: TGTGCCAGCAGCGTAGTGGGACACTCCTACAATGAGCAGTTCTTC; CDR3aa: CASSVVGHSYNEQFF
abundance: .; d_gene: .; v_gene: TRBV9; j_gene: TRBJ2-1; CDR3nt: TGTGCCAGCAGCCCCCCTGGGGGGAGATCGTATGAGCAGTTCTTC; CDR3aa: CASSPPGGRSYEQFF
abundance: .; d_gene: TRBD1; v_gene: TRBV10-3; j_gene: TRBJ2-2; CDR3nt: TGTGCCGCCTCCGGGACAGAATACACCGGGGAGCTGTTTTTT; CDR3aa: CAASGTEYTGELFF
abundance: .; d_gene: TRBD1; v_gene: TRBV2; j_gene: TRBJ1-1; CDR3nt: TGTGCCAGCAGTGGGGGACAGCGAGCCACTGAAGCTTTCTTT; CDR3aa: CASSGGQRATEAFF
abundance: .; d_gene: .; v_gene: TRBV19; j_gene: TRBJ2-1; CDR3nt: TGTGCCAGTAGTTTTCAGATTAATGAGCAGTTCTTC; CDR3aa: CASSFQINEQFF
abundance: .; d_gene: .; v_gene: TRBV4-1; j_gene: TRBJ2-7; CDR3nt: TGCGCCAGCAGCCAAGTACTAGGGTCCTACGAGCAGTACTTC; CDR3aa: CASSQVLGSYEQYF
abundance: .; d_gene: .; v_gene: TRBV19; j_gene: TRBJ1-5; CDR3nt: TGTGCCAGTAGTATAGGCAAGCAGCCCAATCAGCCCCAGCATTTT; CDR3aa: CASSIGKQPNQPQHF
abundance: .; d_gene: .; v_gene: TRBV5-8; j_gene: TRBJ2-5; CDR3nt: TGTGCCAGCAGCTTGTTGGACAGACAAGAGACCCAGTACTTC; CDR3aa: CASSLLDRQETQYF
abundance: .; d_gene: .; v_gene: TRBV5-1; j_gene: TRBJ2-3; CDR3nt: TGCGCCAGCAGCTCCTGGCCGATAGATACGCAGTATTTT; CDR3aa: CASSSWPIDTQYF
abundance: .; d_gene: .; v_gene: TRBV19; j_gene: TRBJ1-5; CDR3nt: TGTGCCAGTAGTATCCCTCCCTGGCGTCAGAGCAATCAGCCCCAGCATTTT; CDR3aa: CASSIPPWRQSNQPQHF
abundance: .; d_gene: .; v_gene: TRBV5-5; j_gene: TRBJ2-7; CDR3nt: TGTGCCAGCAGCTTGACGCGATCCGGAGAGCAGTACTTC; CDR3aa: CASSLTRSGEQYF
abundance: .; d_gene: .; v_gene: TRBV2; j_gene: TRBJ2-7; CDR3nt: TGTGCCAGCGGGTTTGGGGGGTCCTACGAGCAGTACTTC; CDR3aa: CASGFGGSYEQYF
abundance: .; d_gene: .; v_gene: TRBV11-2; j_gene: TRBJ2-7; CDR3nt: TGTGCCAGCAGCTTTTTAGCTTACTACGAGCAGTACTTC; CDR3aa: CASSFLAYYEQYF